A selection of T cell receptor beta chains follows, all from one sample in a study of T cells in Graves' hyperthyroidism and ophthalmopathy. TCRdb re-derived calls from the multiplex PCR reads in MiXCR, one entry per CDR3 protein. The data contain more than 300,000 distinct CDR3 sequences, approximately 15% of them singletons. Sequencing was done on a sample of blood. These receptors originate from a woman aged 25 to 39 with Graves' ophthalmopathy. Both conserved end residues are part of each CDR3. A D gene is named only where the DNA matches it firmly. Where a row states a size, it is once, few, many or the class of an expanded clone; other rows omit it.

TRBJ1-4,TRBV5-5,many,NA,TGTGCCAGCAGCTCTCTCGATGGGAATGAAAAACTGTTTTTT,CASSSLDGNEKLFF
TRBJ1-5,TRBV10-3,many,NA,TGTGCCATCAGTGACGGGGGCCTTAATCAGCCCCAGCATTTT,CAISDGGLNQPQHF
TRBJ1-5,TRBV2,many,NA,TGTGCCAGCACTAGAGGGGCGCATAGCAATCAGCCCCAGCATTTT,CASTRGAHSNQPQHF
TRBJ2-5,TRBV6-1,NA,TRBD1,TGTGCCAGCAGAGGAACAGGGGTAACGTCGAGCCGTGAGACCCAGTACTTC,CASRGTGVTSSRETQYF
TRBJ1-2,TRBV6-1,few,NA,TGTGCCAGCGACCCCGGGTCAACTAACTATGGCTACACCTTC,CASDPGSTNYGYTF
TRBJ2-7,TRBV19,NA,TRBD1,TGTGCCAGTAGCGCCGGGACAGGCACCTACGAGCAGTACTTC,CASSAGTGTYEQYF
TRBJ1-4,TRBV2,many,NA,TGTGCCAGCAGTGACCCAGGGGAAGGGGCAACTAATGAAAAACTGTTTTTT,CASSDPGEGATNEKLFF
TRBJ1-1,TRBV30,many,NA,TGTGCCTGGGGGAGGGGCCGTATGAACACTGAAGCTTTCTTT,CAWGRGRMNTEAFF
TRBJ2-5,TRBV19,few,NA,TGTGCCAGCGCGGTTAGAGAGACCCAGTACTTC,CASAVRETQYF
TRBJ2-5,TRBV18,many,NA,TGTGCCAGCTCACCACATGAGACCCAGTACTTC,CASSPHETQYF
TRBJ2-7,TRBV7-2,many,TRBD2,TGTGCCAGCAGCACCTCTAGCGGGGCGGCGGGGGAGCAGTACTTC,CASSTSSGAAGEQYF
TRBJ1-5,TRBV6-2/TRBV6-3,many,NA,TGTGCCAGCAGTTACGCAGGGTTTCAGCCCCAGCATTTT,CASSYAGFQPQHF
TRBJ2-7,TRBV6-1,NA,NA,TGTGCCAGCACCCGAGACAGGCTCTACGAGCAGTACTTC,CASTRDRLYEQYF
TRBJ2-5,TRBV15,NA,NA,TGTGCCACCAGCAGAGTAGGGGGAGATGAGACCCAGTACTTC,CATSRVGGDETQYF
TRBJ2-7,TRBV4-1,many,TRBD2,TGCGCCAGCAGCCAAGATCGGCTAGCGGGGTTAGAGTCCTACGAGCAGTACTTC,CASSQDRLAGLESYEQYF
TRBJ2-2,TRBV7-6,NA,NA,TGTGCCAGCAGCTCATCGTACCGCACCGGGGAGCTGTTTTTT,CASSSSYRTGELFF
TRBJ2-7,TRBV7-9,many,NA,TGTGCCAGCAGACCGACCGAGTCCTACGAGCAGTACTTC,CASRPTESYEQYF
TRBJ2-4,TRBV27,many,NA,TGTGCCAGCAGTTTTACAGGGGGGGGCATTCAGTACTTC,CASSFTGGGIQYF
TRBJ2-1,TRBV2,NA,NA,TGTGCCAGCAGTGACTTCCCTAGAAGTGAGCAGTTCTTC,CASSDFPRSEQFF
TRBJ2-1,TRBV19,NA,TRBD2,TGTGCCAGTGACTCCCACGGGGGGGAAACGAATGAGCAGTTCTTC,CASDSHGGETNEQFF
TRBJ1-2,TRBV24-1,few,NA,TGTGCCACCAGTGATTCAGGGGAATTTCATGGCTACACCTTC,CATSDSGEFHGYTF
TRBJ2-7,TRBV6-1,many,NA,TGTGCCCACGGGGGCGACACCTACGAGCAGTACTTC,CAHGGDTYEQYF
TRBJ2-2,TRBV5-8,few,TRBD1,TGTGCCAGCAGAGCGAGACAGGGGACCGGGGAGCTGTTTTTT,CASRARQGTGELFF
TRBJ1-6,TRBV6-1,many,NA,TGTGCCAGCAGTGAAGCAGCCCCGACTAATTCACCCCTCCACTTT,CASSEAAPTNSPLHF
TRBJ2-1,TRBV11-3,NA,TRBD1,TGTGCCAGCAGCTTAAGGAGGGGACAGGGTTTTAGTGAGCAGTTCTTC,CASSLRRGQGFSEQFF
TRBJ1-3,TRBV19,NA,NA,TGTGCCAGTAGTACGCGGGGAAACACCATATATTTT,CASSTRGNTIYF
TRBJ2-1,TRBV6-1,NA,NA,TGTGCCAGCAGTGAACGGAGGGGCAACATCGACAATGAGCAGTTCTTC,CASSERRGNIDNEQFF
TRBJ2-7,TRBV7-8,many,NA,TGTGCCAGCAGCAGCAAAGGGGACGCTAGCTCCTACGAGCAGTACTTC,CASSSKGDASSYEQYF
TRBJ2-1,TRBV6-5,NA,TRBD2,TGTGCCAGCAGTTCGCGGGGGGGCTCAGACGAGCAGTTCTTC,CASSSRGGSDEQFF
TRBJ2-5,TRBV20-1,many,TRBD2,TGCAGTGCTAGAGACACAGCGGGGGGCCTCCGAAAGACCCAGTACTTC,CSARDTAGGLRKTQYF
TRBJ2-3,TRBV20-1,few,TRBD2,TGCAGTGCCAGCCCCCGCCGACTAGCGGGGGGAACTCGTACGCAGTATTTT,CSASPRRLAGGTRTQYF
TRBJ2-7,TRBV7-2,many,NA,TGTGCCAGCAGCTTAGAGGCCCCCCTGCCCGGGGCAACTTACGAGCAGTACTTC,CASSLEAPLPGATYEQYF
TRBJ1-2,TRBV14,few,NA,TGTGCCAGCAGCCAAGCGGTGGGTGGGGACTATGGCTACACCTTC,CASSQAVGGDYGYTF
TRBJ1-2,TRBV19,NA,NA,TGTGCCAGTAGTATATTGGGGGCTAAGAGCTATGGCTACACCTTC,CASSILGAKSYGYTF
TRBJ2-5,TRBV20-1,NA,TRBD2,TGCAGTGCTAGAGCTAGCGGGATCTGGGAGACCCAGTACTTC,CSARASGIWETQYF
TRBJ2-7,TRBV27,many,TRBD1,TGTGCCAGCAGCTTAGGGACAGGGCCCTACGAGCAGTACTTC,CASSLGTGPYEQYF
TRBJ1-6,TRBV6-1,few,NA,TGTGCCAGCAGTTACCCTCGATCTGAGGGATTGGATTCACCCCTCCACTTT,CASSYPRSEGLDSPLHF
TRBJ2-4,TRBV7-2,NA,TRBD2,TGTGCCAGCAGCGCACAACTAGCGGGGGGTTACATTCAGTACTTC,CASSAQLAGGYIQYF
TRBJ2-3,TRBV12-3/TRBV12-4,many,TRBD1,TGTGCCAGCAGGACACCGGGACAGGCCACAGATACGCAGTATTTT,CASRTPGQATDTQYF
TRBJ2-5,TRBV7-2,many,TRBD1,TGTGCCAGCAGCTTAGCCCCCTCGGGACAGGGTTTGAGGGTTACAGAGACCCAGTACTTC,CASSLAPSGQGLRVTETQYF